This entry features one TCR beta chain sequence. These data belong to a study of blood T cell repertoires in COVID-19. Looking at the study overall: The analysed material was cDNA or gDNA that came from T cells, B-cell-depleted T cells, or PBMCs.

Methods used by the authors: It was from reference gene primer amplification that nucleated cell counts were estimated. Profiled with immunoSEQ multiplex PCR; TCRdb holds only in-frame clones, not every one. Clonal size and the V and J genes are those of that table, whereas D and trimming came from the DNA. This sample has hundreds of thousands of clones, with approximately 89% found just once. Patients from Seattle were sampled longitudinally, starting during active infection. The TCR comes from a woman aged 45-65 years with COVID-19, enrolled during active disease. Sequences were obtained from peripheral blood.

The CDR3: CASSQGQGGNRGYTF. CDR3 coding DNA: TGTGCCAGCAGCCAAGGACAGGGGGGGAATCGTGGCTACACCTTC. The V and J genes are TRBV3-1 (or the pseudogene TRBV3-2) and TRBJ1-2; TRBD1 aligns across 9 bases. The V gene end was trimmed by 1 base and the J gene end by 7 bases; junction bases not matched to a gene: 7. Germline CDR1 and CDR2: LGHDT and YNNKEL (reference sequence). There are 15 residues in the CDR3.